The source of this TCR beta chain is a study of cytomegalovirus exposure and HLA in healthy donors. A multiplex PCR was run with 60 Vbeta primers and 13 Jbeta primers. Assay: immunoSEQ multiplex PCR; the TCRdb copy retains only in-frame clones and omits some. Here the sample spans 150,000 to 200,000 clones, roughly 80% being singletons. Whole-study findings and limits: Later on, an analysis tied about 17,000 TCR beta sequences to HLA alleles at 0.05 false discovery rate.

Trimming removed 0 bases from V and 8 bases from J, with 17 bases in between. The CDR3 has 16 amino acids. Germline V gene data show CDR1 as LGHNA and CDR2 as YNFKEQ. Note on this clone: The target antigen is unknown.

Sequencing input: PBMCs. The receptor comes from a female donor in good health and CMV-seronegative. V and J are TRBV4-2 and TRBJ2-1; D possibly corresponds to TRBD2 (5 bases). DNA of the CDR3: TGTGCCAGCAGCCAAGATGGAAGAGGGTCAGTGGATGAGCAGTTCTTC. Translating it yields CASSQDGRGSVDEQFF.